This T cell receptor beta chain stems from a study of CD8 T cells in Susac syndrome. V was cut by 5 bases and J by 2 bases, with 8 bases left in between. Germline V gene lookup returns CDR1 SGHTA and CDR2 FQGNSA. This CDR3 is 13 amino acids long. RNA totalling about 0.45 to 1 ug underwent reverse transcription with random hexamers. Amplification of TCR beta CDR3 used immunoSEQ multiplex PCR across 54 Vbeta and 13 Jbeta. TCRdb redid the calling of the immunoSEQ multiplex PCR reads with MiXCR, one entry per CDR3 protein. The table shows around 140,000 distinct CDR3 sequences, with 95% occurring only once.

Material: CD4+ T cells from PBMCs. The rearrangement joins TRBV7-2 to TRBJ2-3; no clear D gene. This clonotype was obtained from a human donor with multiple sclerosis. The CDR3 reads CASSTANTDTQYF. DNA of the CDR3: TGTGCCAGCAGCACCGCGAACACAGATACGCAGTATTTT.